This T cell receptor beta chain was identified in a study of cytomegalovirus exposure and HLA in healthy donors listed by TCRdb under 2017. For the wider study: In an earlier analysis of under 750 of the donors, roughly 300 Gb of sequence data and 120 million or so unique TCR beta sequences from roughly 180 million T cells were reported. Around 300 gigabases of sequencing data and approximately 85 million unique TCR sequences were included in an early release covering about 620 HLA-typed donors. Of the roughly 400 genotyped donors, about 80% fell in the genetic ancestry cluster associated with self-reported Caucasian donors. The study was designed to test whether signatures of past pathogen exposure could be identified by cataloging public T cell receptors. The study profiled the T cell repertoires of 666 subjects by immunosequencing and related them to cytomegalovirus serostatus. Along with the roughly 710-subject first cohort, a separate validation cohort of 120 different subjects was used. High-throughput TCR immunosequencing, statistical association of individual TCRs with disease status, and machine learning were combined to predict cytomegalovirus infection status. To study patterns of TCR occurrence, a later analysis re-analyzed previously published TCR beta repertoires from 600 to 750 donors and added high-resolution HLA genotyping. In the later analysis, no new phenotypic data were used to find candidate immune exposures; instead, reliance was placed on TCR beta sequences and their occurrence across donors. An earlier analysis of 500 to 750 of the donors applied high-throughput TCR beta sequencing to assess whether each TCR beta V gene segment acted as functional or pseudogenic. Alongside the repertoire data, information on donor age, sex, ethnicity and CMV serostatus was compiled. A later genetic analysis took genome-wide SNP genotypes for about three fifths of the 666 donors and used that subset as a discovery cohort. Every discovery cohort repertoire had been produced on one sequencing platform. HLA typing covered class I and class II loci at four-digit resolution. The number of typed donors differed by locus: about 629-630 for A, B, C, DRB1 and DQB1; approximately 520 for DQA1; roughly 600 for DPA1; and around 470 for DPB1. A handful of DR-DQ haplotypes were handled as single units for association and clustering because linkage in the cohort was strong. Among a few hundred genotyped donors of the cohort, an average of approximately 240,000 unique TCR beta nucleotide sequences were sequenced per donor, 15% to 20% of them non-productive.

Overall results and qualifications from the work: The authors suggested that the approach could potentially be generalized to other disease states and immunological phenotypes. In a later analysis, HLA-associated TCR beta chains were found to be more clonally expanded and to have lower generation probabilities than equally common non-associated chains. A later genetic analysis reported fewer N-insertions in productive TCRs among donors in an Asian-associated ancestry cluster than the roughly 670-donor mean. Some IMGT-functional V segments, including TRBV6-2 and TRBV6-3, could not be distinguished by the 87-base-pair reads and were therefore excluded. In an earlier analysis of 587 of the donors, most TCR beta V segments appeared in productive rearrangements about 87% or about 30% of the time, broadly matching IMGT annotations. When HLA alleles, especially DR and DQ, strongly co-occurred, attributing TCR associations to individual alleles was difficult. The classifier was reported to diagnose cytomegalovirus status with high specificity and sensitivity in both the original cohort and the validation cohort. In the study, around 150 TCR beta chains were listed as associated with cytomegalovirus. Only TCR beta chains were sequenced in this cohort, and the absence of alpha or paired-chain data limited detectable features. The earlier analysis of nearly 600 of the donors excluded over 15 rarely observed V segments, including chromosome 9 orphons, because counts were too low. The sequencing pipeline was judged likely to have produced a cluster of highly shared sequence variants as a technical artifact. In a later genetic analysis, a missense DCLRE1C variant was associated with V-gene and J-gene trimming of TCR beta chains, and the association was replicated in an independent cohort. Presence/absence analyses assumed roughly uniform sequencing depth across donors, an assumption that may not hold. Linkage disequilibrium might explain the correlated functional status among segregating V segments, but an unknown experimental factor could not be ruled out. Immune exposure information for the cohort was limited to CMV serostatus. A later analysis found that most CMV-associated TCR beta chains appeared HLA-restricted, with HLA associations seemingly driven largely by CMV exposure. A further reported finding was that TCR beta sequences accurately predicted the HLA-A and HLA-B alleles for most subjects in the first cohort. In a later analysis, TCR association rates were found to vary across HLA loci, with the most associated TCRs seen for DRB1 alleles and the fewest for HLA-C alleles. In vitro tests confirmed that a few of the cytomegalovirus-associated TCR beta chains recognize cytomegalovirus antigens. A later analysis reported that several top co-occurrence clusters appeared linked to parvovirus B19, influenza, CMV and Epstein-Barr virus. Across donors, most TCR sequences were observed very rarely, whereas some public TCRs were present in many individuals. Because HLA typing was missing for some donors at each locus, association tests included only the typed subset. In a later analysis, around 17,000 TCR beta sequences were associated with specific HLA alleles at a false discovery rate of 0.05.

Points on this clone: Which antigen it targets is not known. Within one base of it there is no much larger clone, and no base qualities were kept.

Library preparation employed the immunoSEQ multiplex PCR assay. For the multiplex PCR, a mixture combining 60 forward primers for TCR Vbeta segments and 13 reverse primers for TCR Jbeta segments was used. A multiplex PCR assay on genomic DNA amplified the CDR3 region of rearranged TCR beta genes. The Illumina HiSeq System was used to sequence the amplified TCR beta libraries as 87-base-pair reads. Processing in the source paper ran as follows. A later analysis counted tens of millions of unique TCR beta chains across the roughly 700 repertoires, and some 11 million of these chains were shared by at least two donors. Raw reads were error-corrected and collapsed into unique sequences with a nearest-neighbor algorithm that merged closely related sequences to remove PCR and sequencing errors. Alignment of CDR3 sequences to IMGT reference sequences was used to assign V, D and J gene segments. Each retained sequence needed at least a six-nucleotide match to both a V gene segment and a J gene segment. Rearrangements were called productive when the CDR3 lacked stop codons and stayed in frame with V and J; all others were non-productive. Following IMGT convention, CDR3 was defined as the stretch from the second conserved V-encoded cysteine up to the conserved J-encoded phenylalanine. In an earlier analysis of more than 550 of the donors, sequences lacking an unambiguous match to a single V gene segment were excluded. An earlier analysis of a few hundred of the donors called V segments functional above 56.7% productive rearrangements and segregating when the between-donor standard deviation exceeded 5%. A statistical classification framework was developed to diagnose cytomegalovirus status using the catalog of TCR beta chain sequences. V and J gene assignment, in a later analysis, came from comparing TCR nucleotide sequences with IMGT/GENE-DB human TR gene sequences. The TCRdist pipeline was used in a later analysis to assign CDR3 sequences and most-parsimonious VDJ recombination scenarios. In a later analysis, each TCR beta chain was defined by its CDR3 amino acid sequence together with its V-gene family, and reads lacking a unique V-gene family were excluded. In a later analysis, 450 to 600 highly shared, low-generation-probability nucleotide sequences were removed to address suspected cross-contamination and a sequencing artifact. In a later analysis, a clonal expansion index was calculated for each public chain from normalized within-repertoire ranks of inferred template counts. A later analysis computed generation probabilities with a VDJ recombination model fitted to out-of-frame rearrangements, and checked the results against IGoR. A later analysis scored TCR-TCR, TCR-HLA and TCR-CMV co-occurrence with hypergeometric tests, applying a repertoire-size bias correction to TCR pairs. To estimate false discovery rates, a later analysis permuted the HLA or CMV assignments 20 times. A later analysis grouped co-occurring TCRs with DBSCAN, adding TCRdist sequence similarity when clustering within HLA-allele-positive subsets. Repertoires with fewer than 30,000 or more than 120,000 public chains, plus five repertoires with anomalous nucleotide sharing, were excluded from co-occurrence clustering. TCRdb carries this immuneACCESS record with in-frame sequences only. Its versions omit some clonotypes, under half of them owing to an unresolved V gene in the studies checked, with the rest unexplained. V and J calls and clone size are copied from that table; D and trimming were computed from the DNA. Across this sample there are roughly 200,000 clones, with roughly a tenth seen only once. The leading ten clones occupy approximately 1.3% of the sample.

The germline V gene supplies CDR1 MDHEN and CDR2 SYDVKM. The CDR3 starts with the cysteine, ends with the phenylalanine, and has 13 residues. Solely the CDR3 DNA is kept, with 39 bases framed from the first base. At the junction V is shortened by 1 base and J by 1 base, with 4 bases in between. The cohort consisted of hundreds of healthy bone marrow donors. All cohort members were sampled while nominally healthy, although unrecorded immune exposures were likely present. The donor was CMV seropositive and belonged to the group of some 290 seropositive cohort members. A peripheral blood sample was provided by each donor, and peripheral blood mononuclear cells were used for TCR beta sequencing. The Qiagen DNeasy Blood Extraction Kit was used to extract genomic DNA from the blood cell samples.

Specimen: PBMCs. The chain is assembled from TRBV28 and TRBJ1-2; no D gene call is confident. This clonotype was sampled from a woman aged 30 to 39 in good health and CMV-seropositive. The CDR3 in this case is CASSLSSNYGYTF. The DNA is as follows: TGTGCCAGCAGTTTATCCAGTAACTATGGCTACACCTTC.